These 29 T cell receptor beta chains originate from one sample sequenced in a study of blood T cell repertoires in COVID-19. The method was immunoSEQ multiplex PCR; TCRdb's version includes in-frame clones alone and lacks a portion of them. This sample yields fewer than 70,000 clones, of which 89% are seen a single time; about 8.1% belongs to the top ten. Material for sequencing was peripheral blood. These receptors were collected from a middle-aged man with active COVID-19.

The chain employs TRBV20-1 and TRBJ1-5, with D perhaps matching TRBD1 (5 bases). There are 14 residues in the CDR3. CDR1 DFQATT and CDR2 SNEGSKA come from the germline V gene (reference sequence). V lost 5 bases and J lost 4, with 15 bases in between. CDR3 protein: CSAGGWAGNQPQHF. CDR3 DNA sequence: TGCAGTGCTGGTGGCTGGGCAGGGAATCAGCCCCAGCATTTT.

The chain combines TRBV7-2 with TRBJ1-1; weak D call: TRBD1 (6 bases). This CDR3 is built from 13 residues. Germline V gives CDR1 SGHTA, CDR2 FQGNSA. Between the trimmed V and J ends, which lost 5 bases and 1 base, there was a span of 8 bases. The CDR3 reads CASSVQGNTEAFF. CDR3 coding DNA: TGTGCCAGCAGCGTACAGGGGAACACTGAAGCTTTCTTT.

This clone was seen once. V usage is TRBV6-5 and J usage is TRBJ2-7, with TRBD1 matching 10 bases. V lost 6 bases to trimming and J lost 3 bases; unmatched junction nucleotides: 5. The CDR3 runs 14 residues. CDR1 and CDR2 (germline): MNHEY, SVGAGI. The CDR3 sequence is CASRPGQGNYEQYF. The CDR3 bases are TGTGCCAGCAGGCCGGGACAGGGGAACTACGAGCAGTACTTC.

The chain has TRBV5-4 and TRBJ2-5, with 12 bases identical to TRBD2. J lost 4 bases, V lost 0 bases, and 4 bases had no gene match. From germline, CDR1 is SGHNT and CDR2 YYREEE (reference sequence). This CDR3 contains 16 residues. The CDR3 loop reads CASSLASGGAAETQYF. DNA for the CDR3: TGTGCCAGCAGCTTGGCTAGCGGGGGGGCTGCAGAGACCCAGTACTTC.

The gene calls are TRBV10-2 and TRBJ2-7, with D possibly being TRBD1 (5 bases). The CDR3 sequence is 14 residues long. Germline CDR1 is WSHSY and CDR2 is SAAADI. Trimming left V 8 bases short and J 4 bases short, with 18 bases between. The CDR3 sequence: CASQGHSQSYEQYF. The DNA for the CDR3 is TGCGCCAGCCAGGGTCACTCACAATCTTACGAGCAGTACTTC.

This clone was seen once. The chain recombines TRBV27 with TRBJ1-3, with D unclear. This CDR3 contains 16 residues. Germline V CDR1 and CDR2: MNHEY, SMNVEV (reference sequence). The germline V and J ends were trimmed by 6 bases and 0 bases, with 15 bases remaining between them. The CDR3 bases are TGTGCCAGCAGCTCCTCCGGGGTTTCCTCTGGAAACACCATATATTTT. It codes for CASSSSGVSSGNTIYF.

This clone was observed a single time. The chain joins TRBV5-1 to TRBJ2-1, with TRBD2 identical over 11 bases. V shed 6 bases and J 6 bases; nucleotides not matched to a gene: 8. CDR3 length: 15 residues. Germline CDR1 SGHRS, CDR2 YFSETQ. CDR3 residues: CASNPLAGGTNEQFF. The CDR3 DNA sequence: TGCGCCAGCAACCCTCTAGCGGGGGGAACCAATGAGCAGTTCTTC. Complete variable domain (other parts from reference TRBV5-1 and TRBJ2-1): KAGVTQTPRYLIKTRGQQVTLSCSPISGHRSVSWYQQTPGQGLQFLFEYFSETQRNKGNFPGRFSGRQFSNSRSEMNVSTLELGDSALYLCASNPLAGGTNEQFFGPGTRLTVL.

The chain is built from TRBV18 and TRBJ1-3; TRBD1 aligns across 7 bases. J gave up 0 bases and V 0 bases, and 2 bases lay outside the gene matches. Germline CDR1 reads KGHSH; CDR2 reads LQKENI. This CDR3 has 16 residues. CDR3 coding DNA: TGTGCCAGCTCACCACCGGGACAGTCCTCTGGAAACACCATATATTTT. Translated, it gives CASSPPGQSSGNTIYF.

The rearrangement joins TRBV7-2 to TRBJ1-1; tentative D call: TRBD1 (6 bases). Germline V gene sequence: CDR1 SGHTA, CDR2 FQGNSA. The CDR3 is made up of 11 amino acids. Trimming took 3 bases from V and 11 from J, leaving 10 bases between them. DNA of the CDR3: TGTGCCAGCAGCTTTGGGGGCCGGGCTTTCTTT. This gives the protein CASSFGGRAFF.

The chain recombines TRBV19 with TRBJ1-2; D call uncertain. Germline CDR1 LNHDA, CDR2 SQIVND (reference sequence). The CDR3 runs 14 residues. V lost 1 base and J 2 bases, leaving 8 bases between the germline ends. The CDR3 region has the DNA TGTGCCAGTAGTATAGTTCCTGAGAACTATGGCTACACCTTC. Encoded protein: CASSIVPENYGYTF.

The chain is built from TRBV7-9 and TRBJ2-1, with 7 bases fitting TRBD2. The germline CDR1 and CDR2 sequences are SEHNR and FQNEAQ (reference sequence). The CDR3 covers 14 residues. V was pared by 10 bases and J by 2 bases, with 8 bases of the junction left unmatched. For the CDR3, the DNA is TGTGCCATTAGGGGCGGGGGAGCCTACAATGAGCAGTTCTTC. Translated, it gives CAIRGGGAYNEQFF.

V gene TRBV28 combines with J gene TRBJ2-7, with D possibly matching TRBD2 (5 bases). Germline V gives CDR1 MDHEN, CDR2 SYDVKM. The V and J ends lost 10 bases and 3 bases respectively, with 13 bases between them. CDR3 length: 12 amino acids. The CDR3 loop is CAIATNRYEQYF. The CDR3 region has the DNA TGTGCCATAGCGACAAATCGCTACGAGCAGTACTTC.

The V gene is TRBV2, the J gene TRBJ1-1; D possibly corresponds to TRBD1 (6 bases). V was cut by 6 bases and J by 1 base, with 15 bases left in between. CDR1 is SNHLY, CDR2 FYNNEI, per germline. CDR3 length: 15 residues. The CDR3 protein is CASRPQTGRNTEAFF. DNA of the CDR3: TGTGCCAGCAGGCCACAAACAGGGCGGAACACTGAAGCTTTCTTT.

The chain combines TRBV7-7 with TRBJ1-1, with a tentative D call TRBD1 (6 bases). Trimming took 4 bases from V and 0 from J, leaving 6 bases between them. The germline V gene encodes CDR1 SSHAT and CDR2 FNYEAQ (reference sequence). The CDR3 contains 13 residues. In nucleotides, the CDR3 is TGTGCCAGCAGCTCAGGGGTGAACACTGAAGCTTTCTTT. Protein sequence: CASSSGVNTEAFF.

This sequence joins TRBV5-1 and TRBJ2-1, with 11 positions matching TRBD1. The CDR3 totals 16 residues. Germline V CDR1 and CDR2: SGHRS, YFSETQ. J lost 3 bases, V lost 4 bases, and 6 bases had no gene match. The DNA of the CDR3 is TGCGCCAGCAGCATAGGGACAGGGGGATTCTACAATGAGCAGTTCTTC. It specifies CASSIGTGGFYNEQFF.

This rearrangement joins TRBV5-1 to TRBJ2-3; D is undetermined. This CDR3 spans 14 amino acids. Trimming stripped 6 bases from V and 0 bases from J, with 11 bases between. CDR1 is SGHRS, CDR2 YFSETQ, per germline. The CDR3 spells CASTLPGSTDTQYF. The CDR3 DNA sequence: TGCGCCAGCACCCTTCCCGGGAGCACAGATACGCAGTATTTT.

The chain is built from TRBV5-1 and TRBJ1-1, with 8 bases fitting TRBD1. With V trimmed by 5 bases and J by 6 bases, 6 bases remained unmatched. The CDR3 is 13 residues long. Germline-derived CDR1 and CDR2 are SGHRS and YFSETQ. CDR3 bases: TGCGCCAGCAGTTATTCACAGGGGGCTGAAGCTTTCTTT. Translated: CASSYSQGAEAFF. Together with reference TRBV5-1 and TRBJ1-1, the CDR3 gives the full variable domain: KAGVTQTPRYLIKTRGQQVTLSCSPISGHRSVSWYQQTPGQGLQFLFEYFSETQRNKGNFPGRFSGRQFSNSRSEMNVSTLELGDSALYLCASSYSQGAEAFFGQGTRLTVV.

The rearrangement uses TRBV12-3 or TRBV12-4 and TRBJ1-1; no firm D call. The CDR3 is 13 amino acids. Trimming shortened V by 8 bases and J by 7 bases, and 17 bases separated the two germline ends. The CDR3 DNA is TGTGCCAGCCGGGCCCGAACGGGAATTGAAGCTTTCTTT. Translating gives CASRARTGIEAFF.

This clone was recorded only once. The chain is built from TRBV7-8 and TRBJ2-2, with TRBD1 as a possible D gene (6 bases). V lost 1 base, J lost 4 bases, and 19 bases lay in between. The CDR3 is 18 residues long. Germline loops: CDR1 SGHVS, CDR2 FQNEAQ. CDR3 sequence: CASSLEGGWGRRTGELFF. The CDR3 DNA is TGTGCCAGCAGCTTAGAAGGCGGCTGGGGGCGTCGCACCGGGGAGCTGTTTTTT.

This chain connects TRBV27 to TRBJ2-2; D may be TRBD2 (5 bases). CDR3 length: 16 residues. Germline V gives CDR1 MNHEY, CDR2 SMNVEV (reference sequence). The V end was cut by 7 bases, the J end by 0 bases, with 15 bases between. In DNA form, the CDR3 reads TGTGCCAGCACCTCCCCCCGGGGTTCGAACACCGGGGAGCTGTTTTTT. Its translation: CASTSPRGSNTGELFF.

The genes are TRBV4-1 and TRBJ1-5; D not certain. The germline V gene has CDR1 MGHRA and CDR2 YSYEKL. The CDR3 covers 14 residues. Trimming removed 3 bases from V and 4 bases from J, with 10 bases in between. CDR3 protein: CASSHRRGNQPQHF. The DNA of the CDR3 is TGCGCCAGCAGCCATCGACGAGGTAATCAGCCCCAGCATTTT.

The chain uses TRBV11-2 and TRBJ2-3, with 8 bases fitting TRBD2. CDR1 and CDR2 (germline): SGHAT, FQNNGV. The CDR3 is 17 amino acids. V lost 1 base to trimming and J lost 8 bases; unmatched junction nucleotides: 14. The CDR3 protein is CASSLGSRGALSGTQYF. The CDR3 bases are TGTGCCAGCAGCTTAGGGTCGCGGGGGGCCTTGAGTGGTACGCAGTATTTT.

The chain is built from TRBV5-5 and TRBJ2-1, with 8 bases lining up with TRBD2. The length of the CDR3 is 15 residues. The junction had 11 bases not matched to a gene; V was cut back by 3 bases and J by 9 bases. Germline CDR1 SGHKS, CDR2 YYEKEE (reference sequence). CDR3 sequence: CASSSGLDIISEQFF. The CDR3 DNA sequence: TGTGCCAGCAGCTCGGGACTAGATATTATCAGTGAGCAGTTCTTC.

This chain connects TRBV6-5 to TRBJ1-5; 7 bases are a match to TRBD1. This CDR3 has 14 amino acids. V shed 7 bases and J 6 bases; nucleotides not matched to a gene: 9. The germline gives CDR1 MNHEY, CDR2 SVGAGI. The CDR3 coding sequence is TGTGCCAGCACTACTTTACAGGGGACTCAGCCCCAGCATTTT. This gives the protein CASTTLQGTQPQHF.

V gene TRBV2 combines with J gene TRBJ1-5; 11 positions agree with TRBD1. CDR1 and CDR2 (germline): SNHLY, FYNNEI. The CDR3 totals 15 residues. V shed 6 bases and J 6 bases; nucleotides not matched to a gene: 7. CDR3 DNA: TGTGCCAGCAGACCAGGGACAGGGGGATTTCAGCCCCAGCATTTT. Its protein product is CASRPGTGGFQPQHF.

The V gene is TRBV19, the J gene TRBJ1-6; 9 bases map to TRBD1. The CDR3 is 15 amino acids. Germline values: CDR1 LNHDA, CDR2 SQIVND (reference sequence). With 1 base clipped from V and 10 bases from J, the junction kept 5 bases outside the gene matches. The DNA for the CDR3 is TGTGCCAGTAGTATAGCAAGGACAGGGGTCTCACCCCTCCACTTT. Translated: CASSIARTGVSPLHF.

This chain joins TRBV7-8 and TRBJ1-5; D possibly corresponds to TRBD1 (6 bases). Germline CDR1 SGHVS, CDR2 FQNEAQ. V was clipped by 5 bases and J by 7 bases, with 30 bases between them. There are 19 residues in the CDR3. In DNA form, the CDR3 reads TGTGCCAGCAGCGACCTGATATTAAAAACGGGACACCTCTGGCAGCCCCAGCATTTT. Translation: CASSDLILKTGHLWQPQHF.

CDR3 loop: CASSDRGGNYGYTF. The CDR3 DNA sequence: TGTGCCAGCAGCGACAGGGGGGGTAACTATGGCTACACCTTC. The rearrangement links TRBV9 to TRBJ1-2, with 8 bases that match TRBD1. There are 14 residues in the CDR3. The ends lost 3 bases at V and 1 base at J; junction bases unmatched: 2. Germline values: CDR1 SGDLS, CDR2 YYNGEE.

The chain joins TRBV14 to TRBJ2-1; TRBD2 agrees at 15 bases. CDR1 SGHDN and CDR2 FVKESK come from the germline V gene. V shed 4 bases and J 4 bases; nucleotides not matched to a gene: 8. The CDR3 has 18 amino acids. CDR3 region: CASSLGLAGGPGYNEQFF. CDR3 DNA sequence: TGTGCCAGCAGCCTCGGACTAGCGGGGGGGCCGGGTTACAATGAGCAGTTCTTC.